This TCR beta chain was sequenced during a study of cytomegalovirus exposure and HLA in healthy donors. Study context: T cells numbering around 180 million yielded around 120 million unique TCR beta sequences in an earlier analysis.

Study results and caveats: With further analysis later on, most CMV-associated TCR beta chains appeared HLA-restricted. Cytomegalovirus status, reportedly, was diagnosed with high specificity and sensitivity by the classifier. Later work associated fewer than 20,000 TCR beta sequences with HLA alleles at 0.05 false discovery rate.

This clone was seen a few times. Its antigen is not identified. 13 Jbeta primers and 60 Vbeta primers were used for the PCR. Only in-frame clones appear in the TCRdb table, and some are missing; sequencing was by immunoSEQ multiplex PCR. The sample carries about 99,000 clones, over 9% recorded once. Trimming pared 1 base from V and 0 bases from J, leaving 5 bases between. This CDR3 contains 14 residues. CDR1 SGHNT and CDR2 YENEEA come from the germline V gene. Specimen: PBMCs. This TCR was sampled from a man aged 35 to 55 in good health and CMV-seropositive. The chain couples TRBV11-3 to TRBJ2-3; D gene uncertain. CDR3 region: CASSLGGSTDTQYF. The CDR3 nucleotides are TGTGCCAGCAGCTTAGGCGGAAGCACAGATACGCAGTATTTT. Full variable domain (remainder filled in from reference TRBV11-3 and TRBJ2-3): EAGVVQSPRYKIIEKKQPVAFWCNPISGHNTLYWYLQNLGQGPELLIRYENEEAVDDSQLPKDRFSAERLKGVDSTLKIQPAELGDSAVYLCASSLGGSTDTQYFGPGTRLTVL.